Given below is one T cell receptor (beta chain) in context. Followed over time, Seattle patients had been enrolled while infection was active. These data originate in a study of blood T cell repertoires in COVID-19. Looking at the study overall: Samples came from the United States, Italy and Spain, spanning acute and convalescent COVID-19.

This CDR3 region has 14 residues. Deletions cut 4 bases from V and 0 bases from J, with 10 bases between. CDR1 is GTSNPN, CDR2 SVGIG, per germline (reference sequence). Clones were sequenced by immunoSEQ multiplex PCR, and TCRdb holds only the in-frame ones, with some missing. The sample has fewer than 500,000 clones; roughly 90% are singletons. The clonotype was recovered from a man between 18 and 35 years old with COVID-19, enrolled during active disease. Sequenced material: peripheral blood. The V gene is TRBV30, the J gene TRBJ1-5; D might be TRBD1 (5 bases). The CDR3 nucleotides are TGTGCCTGGAAAGACAGTTATAGCAATCAGCCCCAGCATTTT. It is translated as CAWKDSYSNQPQHF.